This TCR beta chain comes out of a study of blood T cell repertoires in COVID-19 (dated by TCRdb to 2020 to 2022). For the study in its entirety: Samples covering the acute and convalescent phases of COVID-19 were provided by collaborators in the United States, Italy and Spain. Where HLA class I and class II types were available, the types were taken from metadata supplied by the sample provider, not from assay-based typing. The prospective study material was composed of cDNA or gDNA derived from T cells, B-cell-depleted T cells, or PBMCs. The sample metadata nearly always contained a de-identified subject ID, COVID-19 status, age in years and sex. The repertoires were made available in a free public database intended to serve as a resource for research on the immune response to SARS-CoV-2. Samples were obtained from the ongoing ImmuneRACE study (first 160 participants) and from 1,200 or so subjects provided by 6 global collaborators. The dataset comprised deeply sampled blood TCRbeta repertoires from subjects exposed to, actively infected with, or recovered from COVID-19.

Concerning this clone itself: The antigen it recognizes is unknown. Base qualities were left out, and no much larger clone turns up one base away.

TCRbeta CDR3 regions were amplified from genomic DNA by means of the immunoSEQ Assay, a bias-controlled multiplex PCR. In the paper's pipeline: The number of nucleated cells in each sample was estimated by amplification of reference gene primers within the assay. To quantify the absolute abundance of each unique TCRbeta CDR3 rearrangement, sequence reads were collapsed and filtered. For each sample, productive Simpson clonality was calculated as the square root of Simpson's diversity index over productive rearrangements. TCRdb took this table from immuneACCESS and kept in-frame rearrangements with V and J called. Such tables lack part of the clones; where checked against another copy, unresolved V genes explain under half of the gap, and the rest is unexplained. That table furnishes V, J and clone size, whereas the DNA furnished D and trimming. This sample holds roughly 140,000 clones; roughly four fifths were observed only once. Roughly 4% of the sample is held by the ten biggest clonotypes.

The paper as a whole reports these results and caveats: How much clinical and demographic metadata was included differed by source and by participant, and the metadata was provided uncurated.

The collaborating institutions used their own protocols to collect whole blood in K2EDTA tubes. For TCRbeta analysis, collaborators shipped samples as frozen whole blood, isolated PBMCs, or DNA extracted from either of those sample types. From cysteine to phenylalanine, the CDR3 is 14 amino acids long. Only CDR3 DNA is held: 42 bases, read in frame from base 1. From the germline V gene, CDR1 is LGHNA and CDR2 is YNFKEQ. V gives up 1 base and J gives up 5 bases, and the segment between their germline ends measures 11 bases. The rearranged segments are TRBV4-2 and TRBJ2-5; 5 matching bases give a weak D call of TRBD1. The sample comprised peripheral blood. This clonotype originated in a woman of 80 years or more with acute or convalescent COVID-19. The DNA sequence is TGTGCCAGCAGCCAAGGCAGGGCTTTGGAGACCCAGTACTTC. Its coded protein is CASSQGRALETQYF.